The 20 T cell receptor beta chains reported below all come from one sample, sequenced in a study of OX40 agonist ivuxolimab in advanced cancers. The library was made by the immunoSEQ multiplex PCR assay. This is the immuneACCESS table as TCRdb keeps it, with only in-frame sequences that have V and J called. A part of the clones is gone; compared with another copy, unresolved V genes explain less than half, and the rest is unexplained. The sample table holds 5,500 to 6,000 clones, of which 65% to 70% were seen once. 30% to 45% of the sample belongs to the ten largest clones. Here the sequenced sample was CD4+ or CD8+ T cells sorted from blood, taken in a trial of the OX40 agonist ivuxolimab. These receptors were collected from an adult with an advanced solid tumor such as melanoma, head and neck, liver or kidney cancer.

The chain employs TRBV7-9 and TRBJ2-5, with 10 bases lining up with TRBD2. Germline CDR1 and CDR2: SEHNR and FQNEAQ (reference sequence). This CDR3 is 14 amino acids long. V was pared by 4 bases and J by 3 bases, with 2 bases of the junction left unmatched. The CDR3: CASSSSGREETQYF. The CDR3 DNA sequence: TGTGCCAGCAGCTCAAGCGGGAGGGAAGAGACCCAGTACTTC.

In its sample, this clone ranks as medium-sized. Other DNA sequences from this sample encode an identical CDR3 as well. The gene calls are TRBV9 and TRBJ2-7, with TRBD1 matching 8 bases. The germline V gene has CDR1 SGDLS and CDR2 YYNGEE. J was trimmed by 3 bases and V by 4 bases; bases with no gene match: 3. The CDR3 loop spans 13 amino acids. CDR3 sequence reads: CASSTGTGYEQYF. In nucleotides, the CDR3 is TGTGCCAGCAGCACAGGGACAGGCTACGAGCAGTACTTC.

This clone turned up a few times. The chain combines TRBV5-5 with TRBJ2-5; the match to TRBD1 covers 7 bases. The CDR3 loop spans 17 amino acids. J lost 2 bases, V lost 4 bases, and 14 bases had no gene match. Germline loops: CDR1 SGHKS, CDR2 YYEKEE (reference sequence). The CDR3: CASSGRADTGAQETQYF. DNA for the CDR3: TGTGCCAGCAGCGGAAGAGCAGACACAGGGGCACAAGAGACCCAGTACTTC. Full variable domain (rest looked up from reference TRBV5-5 and TRBJ2-5): DAGVTQSPTHLIKTRGQQVTLRCSPISGHKSVSWYQQVLGQGPQFIFQYYEKEERGRGNFPDRFSARQFPNYSSELNVNALLLGDSALYLCASSGRADTGAQETQYFGPGTRLLVL.

The chain has TRBV7-2 and TRBJ2-7; D is uncertain. The CDR3 has 13 residues. From germline, CDR1 is SGHTA and CDR2 FQGNSA. Trimming left V 1 base short and J 4 bases short, with 8 bases between. CDR3: CASSLGANYEQYF. The DNA of the CDR3 is TGTGCCAGCAGCTTAGGGGCCAATTACGAGCAGTACTTC.

J is TRBJ2-3 and V is TRBV11-2; TRBD1 is a possible D gene (6 bases). The CDR3 length is 15 residues. Trimming shortened V by 5 bases and J by 0 bases, and 12 bases separated the two germline ends. Germline-derived CDR1 and CDR2 are SGHAT and FQNNGV. CDR3 coding DNA: TGTGCCAGCAGCCGGGACACCTCGAGCACAGATACGCAGTATTTT. It encodes CASSRDTSSTDTQYF.

V gene TRBV11-3 combines with J gene TRBJ2-7; D perhaps matches TRBD2 (5 bases). Germline CDR1 is SGHNT and CDR2 is YENEEA. This CDR3 spans 15 amino acids. Trimming shortened V by 2 bases and J by 4 bases, and 15 bases separated the two germline ends. This CDR3 reads CASSLSSGGFYEQYF. Written as DNA, the CDR3 is TGTGCCAGCAGCTTATCTTCAGGAGGCTTTTACGAGCAGTACTTC.

The genes are TRBV6-1 and TRBJ2-5; D might be TRBD1 (6 bases). Trimming stripped 8 bases from V and 3 bases from J, with 10 bases between. The V gene's germline CDR1 is MNHNS and CDR2 SASEGT. This CDR3 spans 12 amino acids. CDR3 in DNA: TGTGCCAGCCGGACAGTAGAAGAGACCCAGTACTTC. As protein: CASRTVEETQYF.

J is TRBJ2-7 and V is TRBV2; TRBD2 matches at 12 bases. The CDR3 totals 14 residues. The germline gives CDR1 SNHLY, CDR2 FYNNEI. J was trimmed by 1 base and V by 5 bases; bases with no gene match: 0. The CDR3 DNA reads as TGTGCCAGCAGTACTAGCGGGAGGTCCTACGAGCAGTACTTC. Its translation: CASSTSGRSYEQYF.

The genes are TRBV28 and TRBJ2-2, with 8 bases matching TRBD2. The length of the CDR3 is 13 residues. Per the germline V gene, CDR1 is MDHEN and CDR2 is SYDVKM. Losses at the gene ends were 8 bases for V and 7 bases for J; bases not matched to a gene: 6. CDR3 DNA: TGTGCCAGCGCCGGGAGGGGGGGCGGGGAGCTGTTTTTT. Its protein is CASAGRGGGELFF.

The sample holds a few counts of this clone. This rearrangement joins TRBV4-1 to TRBJ2-5; TRBD2 matches at 9 bases. The CDR3 loop spans 15 amino acids. Germline V CDR1 and CDR2: MGHRA, YSYEKL. Germline trimming cut 5 bases from V and 5 bases from J; bases unmatched to any gene: 9. The CDR3 region is CASSKLAGEGETQYF. In DNA, the CDR3 is TGCGCCAGCAGCAAATTAGCGGGAGAGGGTGAGACCCAGTACTTC.

The rearrangement links TRBV27 to TRBJ2-2; TRBD2 might be the D (6 bases). Germline values: CDR1 MNHEY, CDR2 SMNVEV (reference sequence). The CDR3 has 13 residues. The V end lost 2 bases, the J end lost 5 bases, and 6 bases lay between the germline ends. CDR3 sequence (DNA): TGTGCCAGCAGTTTACGGGGGACCGGGGAGCTGTTTTTT. Its translation is CASSLRGTGELFF.

The genes are TRBV11-3 and TRBJ2-7; the D is unclear. The CDR3 is 13 residues long. V lost 5 bases and J 4 bases, leaving 12 bases between the germline ends. The germline gives CDR1 SGHNT, CDR2 YENEEA. CDR3 nucleotides: TGTGCCAGCAGCCCCCGACTCCTGTACGAGCAGTACTTC. It specifies CASSPRLLYEQYF.

This clone was recorded a few times. The chain combines TRBV2 with TRBJ2-7; 11 nucleotides agree with TRBD1. Germline V gene sequence: CDR1 SNHLY, CDR2 FYNNEI. J was trimmed by 3 bases and V by 5 bases; bases with no gene match: 9. This CDR3 is built from 16 residues. CDR3 region: CASSSNLGTGGYEQYF. CDR3 DNA sequence: TGTGCCAGCAGTTCAAACCTTGGGACAGGGGGCTACGAGCAGTACTTC. The variable domain in full, completed from reference TRBV2 and TRBJ2-7, reads EPEVTQTPSHQVTQMGQEVILRCVPISNHLYFYWYRQILGQKVEFLVSFYNNEISEKSEIFDDQFSVERPDGSNFTLKIRSTKLEDSAMYFCASSSNLGTGGYEQYFGPGTRLTVT.

In its sample, this clone was seen a few times. V usage is TRBV19 and J usage is TRBJ2-1, with 8 bases that match TRBD1. The trim removed 1 base at V and 0 bases at J, leaving 2 bases unmatched. There are 16 residues in the CDR3. CDR1 is LNHDA, CDR2 SQIVND, per germline (reference sequence). In nucleotides, the CDR3 is TGTGCCAGTAGTATAGCTGGGACAGGCTCCTACAATGAGCAGTTCTTC. It encodes CASSIAGTGSYNEQFF.

The V and J genes are TRBV5-6 and TRBJ2-7; D not resolved. The CDR3 sequence is 13 residues long. Trimming removed 5 bases at V and 3 bases at J, with 12 bases between. In germline, CDR1 is SGHDT, CDR2 YYEEEE. The CDR3 region has the DNA TGTGCCAGCAGAAAACGGCTGGGCTACGAGCAGTACTTC. This encodes CASRKRLGYEQYF.

The chain joins TRBV6-5 to TRBJ2-5; D gene uncertain. V was cut by 2 bases and J by 11 bases, with 15 bases left in between. Germline V gene lookup returns CDR1 MNHEY and CDR2 SVGAGI. CDR3 length equals 13 residues. The CDR3 spells CASSYGPFLEQYF. The CDR3 DNA is TGTGCCAGCAGTTACGGCCCCTTTTTGGAGCAGTACTTC.

The V gene is TRBV5-6, the J gene TRBJ2-7; D remains unclear. Trimming took 1 base from V and 2 from J, leaving 10 bases between them. CDR1 and CDR2 from the germline V gene are SGHDT and YYEEEE. The CDR3 totals 14 residues. This chain's CDR3 is CASSLLADPYEQYF. DNA of the CDR3: TGTGCCAGCAGCTTGTTGGCCGACCCCTACGAGCAGTACTTC. Looking up the rest from reference TRBV5-6 and TRBJ2-7 gives the full variable domain: DAGVTQSPTHLIKTRGQQVTLRCSPKSGHDTVSWYQQALGQGPQFIFQYYEEEERQRGNFPDRFSGHQFPNYSSELNVNALLLGDSALYLCASSLLADPYEQYFGPGTRLTVT.

In this sample, this clone is medium-sized (0.01 to 0.1%). The chain joins TRBV5-6 to TRBJ1-2, with 10 bases fitting TRBD1. Unmatched junction bases numbered 8, after V lost 5 bases and J lost 7 bases. This CDR3 has 14 amino acids. Germline CDR1 is SGHDT and CDR2 is YYEEEE. The CDR3 DNA reads as TGTGCCAGCAGTCCCGGGACAGGGGTTTTTGGCTACACCTTC. Amino acid sequence: CASSPGTGVFGYTF. Full variable domain (missing parts from reference TRBV5-6 and TRBJ1-2): DAGVTQSPTHLIKTRGQQVTLRCSPKSGHDTVSWYQQALGQGPQFIFQYYEEEERQRGNFPDRFSGHQFPNYSSELNVNALLLGDSALYLCASSPGTGVFGYTFGSGTRLTVV.

This clone has only a few counts. The genes are TRBV27 and TRBJ1-2; 9 bases are a match to TRBD1. The CDR3 covers 14 residues. Trimming removed 6 bases from V and 6 bases from J; junction bases left unmatched: 8. Per germline, CDR1 MNHEY and CDR2 SMNVEV (reference sequence). The chain's CDR3 is CASRSGQGYHGYTF. CDR3 DNA: TGTGCCAGCAGATCCGGACAGGGGTACCATGGCTACACCTTC.

The J gene is TRBJ2-1, the V gene TRBV19, with TRBD2 matching over 8 bases. Germline CDR1 reads LNHDA; CDR2 reads SQIVND (reference sequence). The CDR3 sequence is 14 residues long. Germline trimming cut 3 bases from V and 7 bases from J; bases unmatched to any gene: 5. The CDR3 sequence is CASSIGGLVNEQFF. DNA of the CDR3: TGTGCCAGTAGTATTGGGGGACTAGTTAATGAGCAGTTCTTC.